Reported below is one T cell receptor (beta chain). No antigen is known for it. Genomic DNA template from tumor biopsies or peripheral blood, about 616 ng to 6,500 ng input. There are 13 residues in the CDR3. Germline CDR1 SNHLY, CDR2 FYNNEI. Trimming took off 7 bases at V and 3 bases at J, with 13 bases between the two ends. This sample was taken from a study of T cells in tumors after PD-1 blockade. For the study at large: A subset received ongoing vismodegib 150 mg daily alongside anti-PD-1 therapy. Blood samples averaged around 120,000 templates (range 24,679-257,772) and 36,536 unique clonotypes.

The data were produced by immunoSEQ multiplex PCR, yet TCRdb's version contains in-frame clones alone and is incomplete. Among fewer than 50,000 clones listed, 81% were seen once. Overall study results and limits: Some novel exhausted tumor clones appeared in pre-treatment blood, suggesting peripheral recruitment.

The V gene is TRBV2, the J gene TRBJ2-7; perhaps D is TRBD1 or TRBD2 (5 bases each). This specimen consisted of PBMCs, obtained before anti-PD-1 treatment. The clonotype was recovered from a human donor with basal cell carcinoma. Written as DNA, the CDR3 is TGTGCCAGCACCGGGACCTGGGACTACGAGCAGTACTTC. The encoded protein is CASTGTWDYEQYF.